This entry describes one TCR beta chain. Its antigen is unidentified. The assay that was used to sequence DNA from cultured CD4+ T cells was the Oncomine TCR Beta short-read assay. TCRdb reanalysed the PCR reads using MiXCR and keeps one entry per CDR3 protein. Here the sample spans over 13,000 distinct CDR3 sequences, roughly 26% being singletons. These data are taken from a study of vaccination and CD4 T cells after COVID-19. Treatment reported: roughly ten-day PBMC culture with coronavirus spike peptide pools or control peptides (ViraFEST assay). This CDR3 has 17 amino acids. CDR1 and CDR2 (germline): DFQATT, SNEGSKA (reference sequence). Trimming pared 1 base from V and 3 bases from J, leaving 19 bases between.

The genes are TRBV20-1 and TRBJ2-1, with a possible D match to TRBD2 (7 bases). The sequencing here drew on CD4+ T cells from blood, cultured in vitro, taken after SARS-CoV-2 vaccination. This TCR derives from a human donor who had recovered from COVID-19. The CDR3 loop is CSARVSVGGGHYNEQFF. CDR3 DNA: TGCAGTGCTAGAGTATCGGTAGGGGGAGGGCACTACAATGAGCAGTTCTTC.